Listed here is a single T cell receptor beta chain. Antigen unknown. Extraction of total RNA produced a minimum of 5.5 micrograms from each sample. The data derive from a study of blood T cells in healthy people across ages. Broader study findings: Measured against age, TCR beta diversity per million T cells decreased in a roughly linear manner.

A second PCR of 7 to 11 cycles used a sample-barcoded 5' primer and a J-beta primer mix. TCRdb itself ran the 5' RACE reads through MiXCR, one entry per CDR3 protein. The sample records 850,000 to 1,000,000 distinct CDR3 sequences, just over 50% being singletons. Germline-derived CDR1 and CDR2 are SEHNR and FQNEAQ (reference sequence). The CDR3 is 13 amino acids. The V end lost 9 bases, the J end lost 0 bases, and 11 bases lay between the germline ends. Material for sequencing was blood. This TCR was sampled from a woman in her sixties or seventies in good health. The rearrangement links TRBV7-9 to TRBJ2-5, with D perhaps matching TRBD2 (6 bases). This CDR3 is CASLSGNQETQYF. CDR3 bases: TGTGCCAGTCTTAGCGGTAACCAAGAGACCCAGTACTTC.